This is a list of T cell receptor beta chains from one sample in a study of PD-1 blockade in classical Hodgkin lymphoma. TCRdb's table, derived via immunoSEQ multiplex PCR, lists solely in-frame clones and lacks some. The table has under 75,000 clones, 88% seen once; the top ten hold approximately 5.4%. The sequenced sample was peripheral blood mononuclear cells (PBMCs), obtained before the second cycle of nivolumab. These receptors all come from a human donor with classical Hodgkin lymphoma. Each CDR3 is given without its conserved first and last residue.

J	V	CDR3
TRBJ2-1	TRBV30	AWNPGRHNEQF
TRBJ2-7	TRBV2	ASSETVHSYEQY
TRBJ1-2	TRBV6-5	ASRPLTGTGYT
TRBJ2-2	TRBV10-3	AISDSGSTTGELF
TRBJ2-7	TRBV5-1	ASSIRGASNEQY
TRBJ1-2	TRBV5-1	ASSPRGQTNGGYT
TRBJ1-5	TRBV7-9	ASSSIPYPQH
TRBJ1-2	TRBV5-1	ASSLPQQPYGYT
TRBJ2-7	TRBV7-8	ASSLAVGTGVRQY
TRBJ2-1	TRBV5-1	ASSLWTGVNEQF
TRBJ2-1	TRBV6-6	ASRQGGMDEQF
TRBJ1-2	TRBV19	ASSIGDRGTYGYT
TRBJ2-3	TRBV5-1	ASSAQGSSTDTQY
TRBJ2-1	TRBV11-2	ASSPLVGKRGNEQF
TRBJ1-1	TRBV5-1	ASGQDSTEAF
TRBJ2-5	TRBV7-9	ASSKRGYQETQY
TRBJ1-1	TRBV10-1	ASSTDMNTEAF
TRBJ2-1	TRBV6-6	ASRAGTQYNEQF
TRBJ2-7	TRBV29-1	SVREVGGGGEQY
TRBJ2-3	TRBV11-3	ASSLFGDTQY
TRBJ1-5	TRBV19	ASMWAYNQPQH
TRBJ2-3	TRBV7-3	ASSVGAGDQDTQY
TRBJ1-2	TRBV6-5	STGGFNYGYT
TRBJ2-3	TRBV7-9	ASSLVSSTDTQY
TRBJ1-2	TRBV30	ASLVFPPNYGYT
TRBJ1-4	TRBV7-9	ASSLVAGTDYEKLF
TRBJ1-1	TRBV19	ATSLLGGAF
TRBJ1-2	TRBV28	ASSLPQDRGGYT
TRBJ2-1	TRBV5-1	ASSWLAGGGNEQF
TRBJ2-1	TRBV7-9	ASSRLDEQF
TRBJ2-2	TRBV6-6	ASSSRTGNTGELF
TRBJ2-3	TRBV4-1	ASSHGFAGTSTDTQY
TRBJ1-5	TRBV5-1	ASSRDSLNQPQH
TRBJ1-2	TRBV18	ASSPVPGDVQGGYT
TRBJ2-1	TRBV12-5	ASALGLAGAGGQF
TRBJ2-1	TRBV5-1	ASSLPLPSSYNEQF
TRBJ2-7	TRBV7-9	ASSSGRQGDYEQY
TRBJ1-2	TRBV7-2	ASSIRTGGGGYGYT
TRBJ2-4	TRBV7-9	ASSFPENIQY
TRBJ1-1	TRBV2	ASSGYSEAF
TRBJ2-2	TRBV4-1	ASSEGLNTGELF
TRBJ1-4	TRBV5-1	ASSLQGAGEKLF
TRBJ2-2	TRBV5-1	ASSLATETGELF
TRBJ1-3	TRBV6-5	ASRSGDLSGNTIY
TRBJ2-7	TRBV30	AWSFPRGQGASEQY
TRBJ2-1	TRBV2	ASELGGEQF
TRBJ2-1	TRBV10-1	ASSEGTNEQF
TRBJ1-2	TRBV5-1	ASSLEDRDPGYT
TRBJ2-3	TRBV6-5	ASSLAGDADTQY